A single sample gave rise to the 23 T cell receptor beta chains below, sequenced in a study of blood T cell repertoires in COVID-19. Sequencing was performed with immunoSEQ multiplex PCR; in TCRdb, only in-frame clones are kept and a portion is missing. The sample has about 97,000 clones; approximately 90% are singletons. The sequenced sample consisted of peripheral blood. These receptors were collected from a human donor in a cohort sampled during active COVID-19.

V is TRBV18 and J is TRBJ2-7; D uncertain. In germline, CDR1 is KGHSH, CDR2 LQKENI. V lost 0 bases and J lost 5, with 8 bases in between. The CDR3 contains 13 residues. CDR3 region: CASSPPSVDEQYF. CDR3 bases: TGTGCCAGCTCACCACCGTCCGTTGACGAGCAGTACTTC. The full variable domain, with the rest looked up from reference TRBV18 and TRBJ2-7, is NAGVMQNPRHLVRRRGQEARLRCSPMKGHSHVYWYRQLPEEGLKFMVYLQKENIIDESGMPKERFSAEFPKEGPSILRIQQVVRGDSAAYFCASSPPSVDEQYFGPGTRLTVT.

V usage is TRBV9 and J usage is TRBJ2-1; TRBD1 agrees at 7 bases. Trimming removed 8 bases from V and 0 bases from J; junction bases left unmatched: 8. Per the germline V gene, CDR1 is SGDLS and CDR2 is YYNGEE. The CDR3 loop spans 15 amino acids. The CDR3 sequence: CASDRQGYSYNEQFF. The CDR3 nucleotides read TGTGCCAGTGATAGACAGGGTTACTCCTACAATGAGCAGTTCTTC. Variable domain in full (rest from reference TRBV9 and TRBJ2-1): DSGVTQTPKHLITATGQRVTLRCSPRSGDLSVYWYQQSLDQGLQFLIQYYNGEERAKGNILERFSAQQFPDLHSELNLSSLELGDSALYFCASDRQGYSYNEQFFGPGTRLTVL.

The chain joins TRBV19 to TRBJ2-2; tentative D call: TRBD2 (5 bases). The V gene lost 3 bases and the J gene lost 4 bases, with 15 bases spanning the gap. This CDR3 has 16 amino acids. CDR1 is LNHDA, CDR2 SQIVND, per germline (reference sequence). For the CDR3, the DNA is TGTGCCAGTAGTATCGGCCTAGCTACCTTCACCGGGGAGCTGTTTTTT. This encodes CASSIGLATFTGELFF.

This chain uses TRBV2 with TRBJ1-6, with D unresolved. The CDR3 runs to 16 residues. Trimming left V 4 bases short and J 7 bases short, with 17 bases between. Germline V gives CDR1 SNHLY, CDR2 FYNNEI. CDR3 loop: CASSGESGQANSPLHF. CDR3 nucleotides: TGTGCCAGCAGTGGAGAGTCAGGTCAGGCCAATTCACCCCTCCACTTT.

CDR3 nucleotide sequence: TGTGCCAGCAGCTCGGGGTACTCTAACTATGGCTACACCTTC. It yields the protein CASSSGYSNYGYTF. The chain recombines TRBV27 with TRBJ1-2, with no clear D. There are 14 residues in the CDR3. V shed 6 bases and J shed 0 bases, with 11 bases lying between them. Per germline, CDR1 MNHEY and CDR2 SMNVEV (reference sequence).

The chain has TRBV21-1 and TRBJ2-7; TRBD2, the table's D call, was not compared with the DNA. TRBV21-1 is noted as a pseudogene. The CDR3 covers 17 residues. The CDR3 nucleotides read TGTGCCAGCAGGGGACTAGCGGGAGGGCCGCTCTCCTACGAGCAGTACTTC. This codes for CASRGLAGGPLSYEQYF.

Regarding this clone: At one end, the junction sequence differs from germline, possibly due to a read error. The chain links TRBV7-7 to TRBJ2-3, with D possibly matching TRBD2 (5 bases). The CDR3 is 15 amino acids. Germline V gene sequence: CDR1 SSHAT, CDR2 FNYEAQ (reference sequence). DNA of the CDR3: TGTGCTAGCAGCCCCACCGGGATCGGCCAGGATACGCAGTATTTT. The encoded protein is CASSPTGIGQDTQYF.

The J gene is TRBJ2-1, the V gene TRBV18; 10 bases are a match to TRBD2. CDR3 length: 17 residues. The trim removed 3 bases at V and 5 bases at J, leaving 10 bases unmatched. The germline V gene has CDR1 KGHSH and CDR2 LQKENI. This CDR3 reads CASSPRQGTSANNEQFF. CDR3 nucleotides: TGTGCCAGCTCACCGAGGCAGGGGACTAGCGCCAACAATGAGCAGTTCTTC.

The gene calls are TRBV28 and TRBJ1-3; D may be TRBD1 (6 bases). CDR1 and CDR2 from the germline V gene are MDHEN and SYDVKM. Deletions cut 7 bases from V and 4 bases from J, with 20 bases between. The length of the CDR3 is 16 residues. DNA of the CDR3: TGTGCCAGCATCAATCCAAATCCAGGGGAGGGAAACACCATATATTTT. Its translation: CASINPNPGEGNTIYF.

V is TRBV10-1 and J is TRBJ2-1; TRBD1 aligns across 8 bases. This CDR3 is 14 amino acids long. The germline V gene has CDR1 WNHNN and CDR2 SYGVQD (reference sequence). V was clipped by 5 bases and J by 6 bases; unmatched bases: 6. The CDR3 spells CASSSQGARNEQFF. CDR3 DNA sequence: TGCGCCAGCAGTTCCCAGGGGGCTCGCAATGAGCAGTTCTTC.

J is TRBJ2-7 and V is TRBV9; tentatively, D is TRBD2 (5 bases). V was trimmed by 0 bases and J by 2 bases, leaving 9 bases between them. The CDR3 length is 14 residues. CDR1 is SGDLS, CDR2 YYNGEE, per germline. CDR3 sequence: CASSVDDYTYEQYF. Here the CDR3 DNA reads TGTGCCAGCAGCGTAGACGACTATACCTACGAGCAGTACTTC.

This clone has only a few counts. V usage is TRBV29-1 and J usage is TRBJ2-7; 12 bases match TRBD1. J lost 4 bases, V lost 7 bases, and 5 bases had no gene match. Per the germline V gene, CDR1 is SQVTM and CDR2 is ANQGSEA. This CDR3 is built from 13 residues. The CDR3 reads CSAGQGARYEQYF. The CDR3 region has the DNA TGCAGCGCGGGACAGGGGGCGCGGTACGAGCAGTACTTC.

The chain recombines TRBV7-2 with TRBJ2-1, with 8 bases aligning to TRBD2. From germline, CDR1 is SGHTA and CDR2 FQGNSA. Trimming took 3 bases from V and 2 from J; bases not matched to a gene: 6. The CDR3 is 16 amino acids. Here the CDR3 reads CASSFFSGGPYNEQFF. CDR3 nucleotide sequence: TGTGCCAGCAGCTTTTTTTCGGGAGGGCCCTACAATGAGCAGTTCTTC.

The chain combines TRBV24-1 with TRBJ2-2, with a possible D match to TRBD2 (6 bases). The CDR3 is made up of 14 amino acids. CDR1 and CDR2 from the germline V gene are KGHDR and SFDVKD. V was trimmed by 12 bases and J by 5 bases, leaving 18 bases between them. CDR3 in DNA: TGTGCCTGGGGAGGTGCCCCACGGACCGGGGAGCTGTTTTTT. It encodes CAWGGAPRTGELFF.

V gene TRBV19 combines with J gene TRBJ2-3; 8 bases map to TRBD2. The CDR3 is 16 residues long. Germline trimming cut 3 bases from V and 1 base from J; bases unmatched to any gene: 6. Germline CDR1 LNHDA, CDR2 SQIVND (reference sequence). Here the CDR3 DNA reads TGTGCCAGTAGTATTGCCCAGGGACTAGGCACAGATACGCAGTATTTT. This encodes CASSIAQGLGTDTQYF.

The rearrangement links TRBV5-4 to TRBJ2-3; weak D call: TRBD2 (6 bases). The ends were cut back, 2 bases at V and 2 bases at J, with 18 bases in the middle. The germline V gene encodes CDR1 SGHNT and CDR2 YYREEE (reference sequence). The CDR3 has 17 residues. In DNA form, the CDR3 reads TGTGCCAGCAGCTTTGCCCGTGCTAGCGTCGACACAGATACGCAGTATTTT. This codes for CASSFARASVDTDTQYF.

The chain combines TRBV28 with TRBJ1-3, with no clear D. The V gene's germline CDR1 is MDHEN and CDR2 SYDVKM. V was pared by 4 bases and J by 4 bases, with 8 bases between. The CDR3 runs to 13 residues. The CDR3 reads CASSSLLGNTIYF. The CDR3 nucleotides read TGTGCCAGCAGTTCCTTGTTAGGAAACACCATATATTTT. The full variable domain, with the rest looked up from reference TRBV28 and TRBJ1-3, is DVKVTQSSRYLVKRTGEKVFLECVQDMDHENMFWYRQDPGLGLRLIYFSYDVKMKEKGDIPEGYSVSREKKERFSLILESASTNQTSMYLCASSSLLGNTIYFGEGSWLTVV.

V gene TRBV19 combines with J gene TRBJ1-1; 7 bases are shared with TRBD1. Germline CDR1 LNHDA, CDR2 SQIVND (reference sequence). After removal of 4 bases from V and 1 base from J, the junction contained 3 bases not matched to a gene. The CDR3 covers 14 residues. The CDR3 loop reads CASSTGQRNTEAFF. The CDR3 nucleotides read TGTGCCAGTAGTACGGGACAGAGGAACACTGAAGCTTTCTTT.

This chain connects TRBV6-5 to TRBJ1-2; a possible D gene is TRBD1 (6 bases). Trimming removed 6 bases at V and 1 base at J, with 15 bases between. In germline, CDR1 is MNHEY, CDR2 SVGAGI. This CDR3 contains 15 residues. The CDR3 region is CASSRYRALNYGYTF. In DNA form, the CDR3 reads TGTGCCAGCAGCCGGTACAGGGCACTTAACTATGGCTACACCTTC.

V gene TRBV3-1 (or the pseudogene TRBV3-2) combines with J gene TRBJ2-1, with a tentative D call TRBD2 (5 bases). This CDR3 is built from 15 residues. Trimming took 0 bases from V and 7 from J, leaving 13 bases between them. Germline lookup yields CDR1 LGHDT and CDR2 YNNKEL (reference sequence). The CDR3 coding sequence is TGTGCCAGCAGCCAAGATCCAGCGGCCAGGAATGAGCAGTTCTTC. It yields the protein CASSQDPAARNEQFF.

The V gene is TRBV7-9, the J gene TRBJ2-5; 9 bases fit TRBD2. The CDR3 is 17 amino acids. V shed 4 bases and J 7 bases; nucleotides not matched to a gene: 16. Germline CDR1 SEHNR, CDR2 FQNEAQ (reference sequence). The CDR3, as DNA: TGTGCCAGCAGCTCCCTAAGGCTAGCGGGGCTTGCGGGGACCCAGTACTTC. Its protein is CASSSLRLAGLAGTQYF. The full variable domain, completed using reference TRBV7-9 and TRBJ2-5, is DTGVSQNPRHKITKRGQNVTFRCDPISEHNRLYWYRQTLGQGPEFLTYFQNEAQLEKSRLLSDRFSAERPKGSFSTLEIQRTEQGDSAMYLCASSSLRLAGLAGTQYFGPGTRLLVL.

The V gene is TRBV20-1, the J gene TRBJ2-7, with a weak D call TRBD2 (6 bases). The germline CDR1 and CDR2 sequences are DFQATT and SNEGSKA (reference sequence). The ends were cut back, 3 bases at V and 3 bases at J, with 21 bases in the middle. The CDR3 is 16 amino acids. The CDR3 loop reads CSASRGTRRFLYEQYF. CDR3 DNA sequence: TGCAGTGCTAGTCGGGGGACTCGGCGGTTTCTCTACGAGCAGTACTTC.

The chain recombines TRBV7-9 with TRBJ2-1; D possibly corresponds to TRBD2 (5 bases). The germline V and J ends were trimmed by 3 bases and 8 bases, with 14 bases remaining between them. CDR1 and CDR2 from the germline V gene are SEHNR and FQNEAQ (reference sequence). The CDR3 length is 14 residues. The CDR3 coding sequence is TGTGCCAGCAGCTTTGCCGGGGATCAGGATGAGCAGTTCTTC. It is translated as CASSFAGDQDEQFF.